Each of the 13 T cell receptor beta chains below was sequenced from the same sample in a study of neoadjuvant anti-PD-1 for oral cavity cancer. Time point meaning: after neoadjuvant nivolumab, at surgical resection. Data came from immunoSEQ multiplex PCR; TCRdb stores just in-frame clones and leaves some out. The data contain about 8,000 clones, over 50% of them singletons. This material consisted of PBMCs, taken after nivolumab (anti-PD-1) treatment. These receptors all stem from a person aged 35-79 years with oral cavity squamous cell carcinoma.

This chain connects TRBV7-9 to TRBJ2-7; D call uncertain. The V gene's germline CDR1 is SEHNR and CDR2 FQNEAQ (reference sequence). The CDR3 spans 14 residues. With 5 bases removed from V and 2 bases from J, the gap between germline ends came to 13 bases. CDR3 in amino acids: CASSPKVGTYEQYF. CDR3 nucleotide sequence: TGTGCCAGCAGCCCCAAGGTAGGGACCTACGAGCAGTACTTC. Complete variable domain (other parts from reference TRBV7-9 and TRBJ2-7): DTGVSQNPRHKITKRGQNVTFRCDPISEHNRLYWYRQTLGQGPEFLTYFQNEAQLEKSRLLSDRFSAERPKGSFSTLEIQRTEQGDSAMYLCASSPKVGTYEQYFGPGTRLTVT.

DNA for the CDR3: TGTGCCAGTAGTGCCGACAGGGGTAGTGGCTACACCTTC. Amino acids: CASSADRGSGYTF. The gene calls are TRBV19 and TRBJ1-2; 8 nucleotides agree with TRBD1. The CDR3 has 13 amino acids. Trimming at V came to 5 bases and at J to 7 bases, leaving 6 bases not matched to a gene. CDR1 is LNHDA and CDR2 is SQIVND in the germline V gene (reference sequence).

V is TRBV9 and J is TRBJ2-1; 9 bases map to TRBD1. There are 15 residues in the CDR3. V lost 4 bases, J lost 3 bases, and 5 bases stayed unmatched. Per the germline V gene, CDR1 is SGDLS and CDR2 is YYNGEE. CDR3 protein: CASSPRDRDYNEQFF. For the CDR3, the DNA is TGTGCCAGCAGCCCTCGGGACAGGGACTACAATGAGCAGTTCTTC.

This clone has just one count. The rearrangement joins TRBV5-8 to TRBJ1-5; maybe TRBD1 (5 bases). This CDR3 spans 14 amino acids. In germline, CDR1 is SGHTS, CDR2 YDEGEE. Deletions cut 3 bases from V and 4 bases from J, with 11 bases between. CDR3 residues: CASSSGTQNQPQHF. The CDR3 bases are TGTGCCAGCAGCTCCGGGACCCAAAATCAGCCCCAGCATTTT. The variable domain in full, with the rest retrieved from reference TRBV5-8 and TRBJ1-5, is EAGVTQSPTHLIKTRGQQATLRCSPISGHTSVYWYQQALGLGLQFLLWYDEGEERNRGNFPPRFSGRQFPNYSSELNVNALELEDSALYLCASSSGTQNQPQHFGDGTRLSIL.

The CDR3 region has the DNA TGTGCCAGCAGTTTGACAGGGGGTAGGGAAAAACTGTTTTTT. Translation gives CASSLTGGREKLFF. This chain links TRBV27 with TRBJ1-4; 9 bases align to TRBD1. There are 14 residues in the CDR3. V was pared by 3 bases and J by 8 bases, with 4 bases of the junction left unmatched. Germline CDR1 and CDR2: MNHEY and SMNVEV (reference sequence).

CDR3: CASSLFRGQGVKASEKLFF. CDR3 nucleotides: TGTGCCAGCAGCTTATTTAGGGGACAGGGGGTTAAGGCGAGTGAAAAACTGTTTTTT. The chain uses TRBV7-6 and TRBJ1-4, with 11 bases identical to TRBD1. Germline V gene data show CDR1 as SGHVS and CDR2 as FNYEAQ. Trimming cost V 2 bases and J 7 bases; bases outside gene matches: 15. The CDR3 has 19 amino acids.

The chain joins TRBV4-1 to TRBJ2-1, with D possibly being TRBD2 (5 bases). Per the germline V gene, CDR1 is MGHRA and CDR2 is YSYEKL. V was cut by 0 bases and J by 7 bases, with 13 bases left in between. The CDR3 spans 15 residues. This CDR3 reads CASSQDAGVDNEQFF. The CDR3 DNA sequence: TGCGCCAGCAGCCAAGATGCCGGGGTCGATAATGAGCAGTTCTTC.

In its sample, this clone was seen a few times. This rearrangement joins TRBV7-9 to TRBJ1-5; perhaps TRBD1 as D (5 bases). The CDR3 consists of 14 residues. The germline V gene encodes CDR1 SEHNR and CDR2 FQNEAQ (reference sequence). The ends were cut back, 5 bases at V and 3 bases at J, with 11 bases in the middle. The CDR3 sequence is CASSPGVFNQPQHF. CDR3 sequence (DNA): TGTGCCAGCAGCCCGGGGGTTTTCAATCAGCCCCAGCATTTT.

This clone was observed a handful of times. The J gene is TRBJ2-5, the V gene TRBV25-1; D remains unclear. Germline V gene data show CDR1 as MGHDK and CDR2 as SYGVNS. The CDR3 contains 11 residues. V was pared by 6 bases and J by 7 bases, with 9 bases between. The CDR3 DNA reads TGTGCCAGCAGCCCCGGCCGGACCCAGTACTTC. This codes for CASSPGRTQYF.

V and J are TRBV25-1 and TRBJ1-2; D remains unclear. This CDR3 has 11 residues. Per the germline V gene, CDR1 is MGHDK and CDR2 is SYGVNS. V was shortened by 3 bases and J by 1 base, with 0 bases between the two germline ends. The CDR3 DNA follows: TGTGCCAGCAGTGATAACTATGGCTACACCTTC. This sequence encodes CASSDNYGYTF.

This chain uses TRBV7-9 with TRBJ2-1; no firm D call. Germline CDR1 and CDR2: SEHNR and FQNEAQ (reference sequence). The V gene lost 3 bases and the J gene lost 6 bases, with 9 bases spanning the gap. This CDR3 spans 13 amino acids. The CDR3 region is CASSFSISNEQFF. The DNA of the CDR3 is TGTGCCAGCAGCTTTTCGATTAGCAATGAGCAGTTCTTC.

The chain has TRBV19 and TRBJ1-1; tentative D call: TRBD1 (5 bases). Germline lookup yields CDR1 LNHDA and CDR2 SQIVND (reference sequence). V lost 7 bases and J lost 3, with 27 bases in between. This CDR3 is built from 18 residues. DNA of the CDR3: TGTGCCAGTACCACATATATGGACACAACTCATTGGGACACTGAAGCTTTCTTT. As protein: CASTTYMDTTHWDTEAFF.

The chain recombines TRBV9 with TRBJ2-3, with D unresolved. V lost 0 bases, J lost 1 base, and 6 bases lay in between. The CDR3 has 14 residues. Looked up from germline, CDR1 is SGDLS and CDR2 is YYNGEE. The CDR3 bases are TGTGCCAGCAGCGTAGGACTTGGCACAGATACGCAGTATTTT. Protein sequence: CASSVGLGTDTQYF.